Sequencing of this TCR beta chain was carried out in a study of blood T cell repertoires in COVID-19. Each recovered donor of Cohort 3 presented with two negative PCRs, clearance, or symptom resolution. Source study methods: Estimated nucleated cell counts came from reference gene primer amplification. The data were produced by immunoSEQ multiplex PCR, yet TCRdb's version contains in-frame clones alone and is incomplete. V, J and clone size are those of that table, while D and trimming were read from the DNA. The sample includes 360,000 or so clones, about four fifths of them seen just once. There are 14 residues in the CDR3. Germline CDR1 reads SNHLY; CDR2 reads FYNNEI. Trimming took 2 bases from V and 3 from J, leaving 10 bases between them. This clone occurred once.

The clonotype was recovered from a woman aged 50 to 65 who had recovered from COVID-19. The sequenced material came from PBMCs or T cells enriched from blood (not recorded which). V is TRBV2 and J is TRBJ1-1; unclear D gene. The CDR3 here is CASSERQVYTEAFF. The CDR3 nucleotides read TGTGCCAGCAGTGAACGGCAGGTATACACTGAAGCTTTCTTT.